This T cell receptor (beta chain) is from a study of T cells in Graves' hyperthyroidism and ophthalmopathy. Study overall: Staff took peripheral blood when the initial diagnosis was made, before any treatment began.

Whole-study findings and limits: Ophthalmopathy got predicted by the model a median roughly six months before its onset.

Ophthalmopathy patients had moderate-to-severe active disease, CAS ≥3, NOSPECS ≥4, and disease duration under 3 months. Germline values: CDR1 MNHEY, CDR2 SVGEGT. V gave up 2 bases and J gave up 2 bases, with 7 bases separating them. The CDR3 contains 13 residues. The TCR beta CDR3 regions underwent amplification using RNA transcripts as the source. HTBI primers were employed in a first-round RT-PCR of the TCR CDR3. Each CDR3 protein is one row after TCRdb ran MiXCR on the multiplex PCR reads. The table shows roughly 400,000 distinct CDR3 sequences, with over 12% occurring only once. In this sample, this clonotype turned up many times. Its specificity is not known.

The TCR sequence derives from a man aged 45-60 years with Graves' ophthalmopathy. The sequenced material came from blood. V and J are TRBV6-2 or TRBV6-3 and TRBJ2-7, with D unresolved. The CDR3 protein is CASSYHRTYEQYF. The CDR3 DNA is TGTGCCAGCAGTTACCATCGAACCTACGAGCAGTACTTC.